Described below is a single TCR beta chain sequence and its context. Vbeta (60) and Jbeta (13) primers were used in the PCR. TCRdb keeps only in-frame clones here, not all; method: immunoSEQ multiplex PCR. The sample lists around 190,000 clones; just under 80% were seen once. The sample is drawn from a study of cytomegalovirus exposure and HLA in healthy donors. The CDR3 totals 15 residues. CDR1 and CDR2 (germline): MNHEY, SMNVEV (reference sequence). Trimming shortened V by 6 bases and J by 5 bases, and 19 bases separated the two germline ends. The TCR comes from a female donor in good health and CMV-seronegative. Sequenced input: PBMCs. This chain uses TRBV27 with TRBJ1-1, with TRBD1 as a possible D gene (5 bases). CDR3 loop: CASRMEEGFYTEAFF. The CDR3 DNA reads TGTGCCAGCAGGATGGAGGAGGGGTTTTATACTGAAGCTTTCTTT.